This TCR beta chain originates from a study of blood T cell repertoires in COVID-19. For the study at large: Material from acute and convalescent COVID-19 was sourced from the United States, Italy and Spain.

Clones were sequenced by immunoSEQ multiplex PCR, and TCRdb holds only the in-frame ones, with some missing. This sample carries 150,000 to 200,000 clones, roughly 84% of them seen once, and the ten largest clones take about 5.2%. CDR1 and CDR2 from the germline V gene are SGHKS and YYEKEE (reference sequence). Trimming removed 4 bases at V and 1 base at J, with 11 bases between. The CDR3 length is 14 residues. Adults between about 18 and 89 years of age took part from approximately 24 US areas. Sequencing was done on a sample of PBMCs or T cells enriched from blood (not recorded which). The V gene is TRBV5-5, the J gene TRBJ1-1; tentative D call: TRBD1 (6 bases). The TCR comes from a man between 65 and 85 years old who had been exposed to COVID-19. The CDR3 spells CASSDRTANTEAFF. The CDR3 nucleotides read TGTGCCAGCAGCGACAGGACTGCGAACACTGAAGCTTTCTTT.